Sequencing of this TCR beta chain was carried out in a study of glioma-infiltrating T cells. Study results and caveats: CDR3 overlap between tissue and blood was very small.

The iRepertoire nested amplicon-rescue multiplex PCR amplified TCR alpha and beta CDR3s from RNA. TCRdb redid the calling of the multiplex PCR reads with MiXCR, one entry per CDR3 protein. The sample holds 150,000 to 200,000 distinct CDR3 sequences, 43% seen once. From germline, CDR1 is MGHRA and CDR2 YSYEKL. The CDR3 contains 17 residues. The ends lost 4 bases at V and 5 bases at J; junction bases unmatched: 14. On this clonotype: Its antigen remains unidentified.

Sequenced sample: glioma tissue, nonneoplastic brain tissue, or PBMCs (not recorded which). This receptor was obtained from a human donor with low-grade glioma or glioblastoma, undergoing nonglioma brain surgery, or in good health (not recorded which). The rearrangement links TRBV4-1 to TRBJ2-3; 8 bases line up with TRBD1. CDR3 sequence (DNA): TGCGCCAGCAGCCTAGAGGGTAGGGACAGGCCTAAAGATACGCAGTATTTT. It yields the protein CASSLEGRDRPKDTQYF.